A selection of T cell receptor beta chains follows, all from one sample in a study of shared clonotypes between healthy human individuals. Data came from immunoSEQ multiplex PCR; TCRdb stores just in-frame clones and leaves some out. The repertoire includes about 340,000 clones, about 73% of them detected once, and more than 9% sits in the top ten. The sample comprised memory CD4+ T cells sorted from blood. All receptors derive from a man in his thirties or forties in good health. Each CDR3 is given with its conserved first and last residue. Fields, in order: J gene, clone size, CDR3 length, V gene, D gene, CDR3 protein, CDR3 DNA. The D gene is left open where the match is weak. Some rows have no size entry. The others give once, few or many, or a class for an expanded clone.

J gene: TRBJ1-2; clone size: NA; CDR3 length: 12; V gene: TRBV28; D gene: NA; CDR3 protein: CASSFRVYGYTF; CDR3 DNA: TGTGCCAGCAGTTTCCGGGTCTATGGCTACACCTTC
J gene: TRBJ2-2; clone size: NA; CDR3 length: 14; V gene: TRBV2; D gene: TRBD1; CDR3 protein: CASKGQEYTGELFF; CDR3 DNA: TGTGCCAGCAAGGGACAGGAGTACACCGGGGAGCTGTTTTTT
J gene: TRBJ2-7; clone size: many; CDR3 length: 13; V gene: TRBV19; D gene: TRBD1; CDR3 protein: CASKGQGVGEQYF; CDR3 DNA: TGTGCCAGTAAGGGACAGGGGGTAGGTGAGCAGTACTTC
J gene: TRBJ2-3; clone size: many; CDR3 length: 16; V gene: TRBV4-3; D gene: TRBD2; CDR3 protein: CASSLGAGGRTDTQYF; CDR3 DNA: TGCGCCAGCAGCCTCGGGGCGGGAGGAAGGACAGATACGCAGTATTTT
J gene: TRBJ1-5; clone size: NA; CDR3 length: 15; V gene: TRBV18; D gene: NA; CDR3 protein: CASSPIDRGSGPQHF; CDR3 DNA: TGTGCCAGCTCACCAATCGACCGAGGTTCTGGTCCCCAGCATTTT
J gene: TRBJ2-7; clone size: NA; CDR3 length: 17; V gene: TRBV7-8; D gene: NA; CDR3 protein: CASSLASTLAGSYEQYF; CDR3 DNA: TGTGCCAGCAGCTTAGCGTCGACCTTGGCGGGCTCCTACGAGCAGTACTTC
J gene: TRBJ2-1; clone size: NA; CDR3 length: 18; V gene: TRBV27; D gene: TRBD2; CDR3 protein: CASSFGIAGGIRDNEQFF; CDR3 DNA: TGTGCCAGCAGTTTTGGGATAGCGGGAGGGATACGGGACAATGAGCAGTTCTTC
J gene: TRBJ2-5; clone size: NA; CDR3 length: 15; V gene: TRBV5-6; D gene: TRBD2; CDR3 protein: CASSLVGLGQETQYF; CDR3 DNA: TGTGCCAGCAGCTTGGTCGGACTAGGCCAAGAGACCCAGTACTTC
J gene: TRBJ2-1; clone size: NA; CDR3 length: 14; V gene: TRBV15; D gene: NA; CDR3 protein: CATSRGGGYNEQFF; CDR3 DNA: TGTGCCACCAGCAGGGGGGGAGGCTACAATGAGCAGTTCTTC
J gene: TRBJ2-7; clone size: NA; CDR3 length: 15; V gene: TRBV27; D gene: TRBD2; CDR3 protein: CASSLQGGSVNEQYF; CDR3 DNA: TGTGCCAGCAGTTTACAGGGCGGGAGCGTAAACGAGCAGTACTTC
J gene: TRBJ2-7; clone size: once; CDR3 length: 17; V gene: TRBV5-5; D gene: NA; CDR3 protein: CASSLTWDPLNRNEQYF; CDR3 DNA: TGTGCCAGCAGCTTGACGTGGGACCCCTTAAATAGGAACGAGCAGTACTTC
J gene: TRBJ1-1; clone size: few; CDR3 length: 11; V gene: TRBV20-1; D gene: NA; CDR3 protein: CSARGTVEAFF; CDR3 DNA: TGCAGTGCTAGAGGGACAGTTGAAGCTTTCTTT
J gene: TRBJ1-2; clone size: NA; CDR3 length: 15; V gene: TRBV18; D gene: TRBD1; CDR3 protein: CASSRERTGSYGYTF; CDR3 DNA: TGTGCCAGCTCTCGCGAACGGACAGGGAGCTATGGCTACACCTTC
J gene: TRBJ1-5; clone size: NA; CDR3 length: 14; V gene: TRBV6-6; D gene: NA; CDR3 protein: CASSQTAFNQPQHF; CDR3 DNA: TGTGCCAGCAGCCAGACCGCCTTCAATCAGCCCCAGCATTTT
J gene: TRBJ2-5; clone size: NA; CDR3 length: 17; V gene: TRBV9; D gene: TRBD2; CDR3 protein: CASSEGLAGVGHETQYF; CDR3 DNA: TGTGCCAGCAGCGAGGGACTAGCGGGAGTGGGGCACGAGACCCAGTACTTC
J gene: TRBJ1-5; clone size: NA; CDR3 length: 14; V gene: TRBV10-3; D gene: NA; CDR3 protein: CAISESKERQPQHF; CDR3 DNA: TGTGCCATCAGTGAGTCAAAGGAAAGGCAGCCCCAGCATTTT
J gene: TRBJ2-2; clone size: NA; CDR3 length: 17; V gene: TRBV11-2; D gene: TRBD2; CDR3 protein: CASSLARTSGRAGELFF; CDR3 DNA: TGTGCCAGCAGCTTAGCCAGGACTAGCGGGAGGGCAGGGGAGCTGTTTTTT
J gene: TRBJ2-7; clone size: NA; CDR3 length: 15; V gene: TRBV5-4; D gene: TRBD1; CDR3 protein: CASSLEQGVSYEQYF; CDR3 DNA: TGTGCCAGCAGCTTGGAACAGGGGGTCTCCTACGAGCAGTACTTC
J gene: TRBJ1-1; clone size: NA; CDR3 length: 14; V gene: TRBV5-5; D gene: NA; CDR3 protein: CASSLGAANTEAFF; CDR3 DNA: TGTGCCAGCAGCTTGGGCGCGGCGAACACTGAAGCTTTCTTT